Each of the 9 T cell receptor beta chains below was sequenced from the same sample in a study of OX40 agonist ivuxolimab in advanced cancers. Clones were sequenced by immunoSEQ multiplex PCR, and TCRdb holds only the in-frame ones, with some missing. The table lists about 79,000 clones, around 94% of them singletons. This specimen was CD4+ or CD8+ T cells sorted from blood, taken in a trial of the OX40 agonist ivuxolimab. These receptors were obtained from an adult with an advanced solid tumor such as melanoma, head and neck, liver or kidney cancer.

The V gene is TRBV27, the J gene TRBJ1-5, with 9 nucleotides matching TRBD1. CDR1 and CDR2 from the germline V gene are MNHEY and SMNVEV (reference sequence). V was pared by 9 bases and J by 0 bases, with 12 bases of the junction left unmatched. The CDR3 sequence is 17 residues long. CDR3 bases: TGTGCCAGTAGCACAGGGGGCTCCCATTATAGCAATCAGCCCCAGCATTTT. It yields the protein CASSTGGSHYSNQPQHF.

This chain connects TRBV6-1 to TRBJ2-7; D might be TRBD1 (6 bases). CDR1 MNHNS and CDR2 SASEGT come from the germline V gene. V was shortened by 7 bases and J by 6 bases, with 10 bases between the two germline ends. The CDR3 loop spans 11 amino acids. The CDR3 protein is CASKLGGEQYF. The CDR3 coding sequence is TGTGCCAGCAAGTTAGGGGGCGAGCAGTACTTC.

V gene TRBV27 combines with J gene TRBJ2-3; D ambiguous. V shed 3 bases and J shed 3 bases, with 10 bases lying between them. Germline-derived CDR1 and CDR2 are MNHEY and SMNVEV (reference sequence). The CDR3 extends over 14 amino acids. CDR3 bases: TGTGCCAGCAGTTTTGGACGTTCGACAGATACGCAGTATTTT. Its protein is CASSFGRSTDTQYF.

CDR3 loop: CASNLKGLGDTEAFF. The CDR3 DNA reads TGTGCCAGCAACCTCAAGGGGCTAGGGGACACTGAAGCTTTCTTT. This chain connects TRBV9 to TRBJ1-1, with D perhaps TRBD1 (5 bases). The CDR3 has 15 residues. Germline V gives CDR1 SGDLS, CDR2 YYNGEE. V lost 6 bases and J 3 bases, leaving 18 bases between the germline ends.

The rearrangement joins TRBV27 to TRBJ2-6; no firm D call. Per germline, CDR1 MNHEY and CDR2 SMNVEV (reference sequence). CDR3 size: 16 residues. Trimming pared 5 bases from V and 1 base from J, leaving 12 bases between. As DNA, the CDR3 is TGTGCCAGCAGTCCCCTCGCCGCATCTGGGGCCAACGTCCTGACTTTC. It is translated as CASSPLAASGANVLTF.

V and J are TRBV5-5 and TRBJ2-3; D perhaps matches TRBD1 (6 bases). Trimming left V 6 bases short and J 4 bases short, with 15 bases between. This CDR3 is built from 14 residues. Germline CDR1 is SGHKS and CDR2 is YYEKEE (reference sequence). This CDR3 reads CASIPAGDADTQYF. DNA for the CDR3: TGTGCCAGCATCCCCGCAGGGGACGCAGATACGCAGTATTTT.

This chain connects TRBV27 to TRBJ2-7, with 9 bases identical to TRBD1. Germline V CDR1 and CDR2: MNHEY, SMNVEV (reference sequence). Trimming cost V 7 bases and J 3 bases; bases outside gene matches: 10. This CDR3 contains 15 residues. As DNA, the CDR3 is TGTGCCAGCAATACGGGACAGGGTAGAAACTACGAGCAGTACTTC. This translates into CASNTGQGRNYEQYF.

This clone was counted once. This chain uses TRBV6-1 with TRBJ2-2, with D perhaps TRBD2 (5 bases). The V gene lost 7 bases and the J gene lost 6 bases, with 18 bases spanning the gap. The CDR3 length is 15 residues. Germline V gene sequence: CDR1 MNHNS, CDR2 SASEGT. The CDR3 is CASKAFEGGAGELFF. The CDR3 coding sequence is TGTGCCAGCAAAGCGTTTGAAGGAGGTGCCGGGGAGCTGTTTTTT.

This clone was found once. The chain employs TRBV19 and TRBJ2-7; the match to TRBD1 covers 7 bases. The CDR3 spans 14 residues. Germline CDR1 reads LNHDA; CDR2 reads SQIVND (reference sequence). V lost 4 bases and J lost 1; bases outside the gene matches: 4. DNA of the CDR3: TGTGCCAGTAGTACGGGGACAGCTTCCTACGAGCAGTACTTC. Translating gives CASSTGTASYEQYF.